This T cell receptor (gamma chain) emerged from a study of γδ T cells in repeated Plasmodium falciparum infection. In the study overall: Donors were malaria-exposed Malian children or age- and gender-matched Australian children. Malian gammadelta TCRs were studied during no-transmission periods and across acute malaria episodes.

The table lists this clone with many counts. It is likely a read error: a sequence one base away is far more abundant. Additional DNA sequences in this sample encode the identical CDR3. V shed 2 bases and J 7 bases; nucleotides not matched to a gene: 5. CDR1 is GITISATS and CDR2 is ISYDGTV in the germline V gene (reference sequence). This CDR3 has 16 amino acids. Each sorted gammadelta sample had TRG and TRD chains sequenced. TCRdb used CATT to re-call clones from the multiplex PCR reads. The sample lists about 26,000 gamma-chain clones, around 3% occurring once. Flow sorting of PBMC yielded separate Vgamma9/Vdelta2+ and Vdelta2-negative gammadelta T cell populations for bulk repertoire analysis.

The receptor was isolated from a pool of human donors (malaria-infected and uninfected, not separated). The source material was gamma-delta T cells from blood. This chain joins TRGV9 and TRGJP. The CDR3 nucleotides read TGTGCCTTGTGGGAGGCCCCCGAGTTGGGCAAAAAAATCAAGGTATTT. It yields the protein CALWEAPELGKKIKVF.